This passage covers 21 T cell receptor beta chains from one sample sequenced in a study of blood T cell repertoires in COVID-19. This table comes from immunoSEQ multiplex PCR, and its TCRdb copy is limited to in-frame clones, with some not included. The sample has 50,000 to 70,000 clones, roughly 84% seen once; the top ten hold about 7%. The sequencing input was peripheral blood. Receptors originate from a man over 45 with active COVID-19.

This rearrangement joins TRBV19 to TRBJ2-3; the match to TRBD2 covers 11 bases. Germline assignment: CDR1 LNHDA and CDR2 SQIVND (reference sequence). The CDR3 runs 16 residues. Trimming removed 10 bases from V and 4 bases from J; junction bases left unmatched: 13. CDR3 loop: CAILSGRVDSADTQYF. The CDR3 region has the DNA TGTGCCATTCTTAGCGGGAGGGTCGACTCGGCAGATACGCAGTATTTT.

This chain connects TRBV11-2 to TRBJ1-2; D is perhaps TRBD1 (6 bases). Germline V lookup: CDR1 SGHAT, CDR2 FQNNGV. V was cut by 5 bases and J by 4 bases, with 11 bases left in between. The CDR3 length is 13 residues. In DNA form, the CDR3 reads TGTGCCAGCAGCCCCGGACAGTTCTATGGCTACACCTTC. Amino acid sequence: CASSPGQFYGYTF.

The rearrangement joins TRBV28 to TRBJ2-3; D perhaps matches TRBD2 (6 bases). The germline V and J ends were trimmed by 7 bases and 0 bases, with 17 bases remaining between them. Per the germline V gene, CDR1 is MDHEN and CDR2 is SYDVKM. The CDR3 totals 16 residues. The CDR3 here is CASNGLIRSSTDTQYF. The CDR3 DNA sequence: TGTGCCAGCAACGGACTAATCCGTTCTAGCACAGATACGCAGTATTTT.

J is TRBJ2-1 and V is TRBV11-2; 7 bases are shared with TRBD2. The CDR3 is 14 amino acids. Trimming at V came to 7 bases and at J to 3 bases, leaving 6 bases not matched to a gene. The V gene's germline CDR1 is SGHAT and CDR2 FQNNGV. The CDR3 reads CASTRTSFYNEQFF. In DNA, the CDR3 is TGTGCCAGCACACGGACTAGTTTCTACAATGAGCAGTTCTTC.

This clone was recorded a few times. The chain carries TRBV4-2 and TRBJ1-4; D may be TRBD1 (5 bases). With 0 bases removed from V and 6 bases from J, the gap between germline ends came to 14 bases. Germline V lookup: CDR1 LGHNA, CDR2 YNFKEQ. The CDR3 contains 16 residues. The CDR3 coding sequence is TGTGCCAGCAGCCAAGAAAGTTTCGCCAGGGATGAAAAACTGTTTTTT. Translating it yields CASSQESFARDEKLFF.

This clone was detected only once. The CDR3: CASTGTGGGDTQYF. The CDR3 DNA is TGTGCCAGCACCGGGACAGGGGGCGGAGATACGCAGTATTTT. The chain has TRBV6-6 and TRBJ2-3, with 12 bases lining up with TRBD1. This CDR3 region has 14 residues. From germline, CDR1 is MNHNY and CDR2 SVGAGI (reference sequence). The ends lost 7 bases at V and 5 bases at J; junction bases unmatched: 4.

The V call is TRBV5-1, the J call TRBJ2-1, with 7 bases lining up with TRBD2. V shed 1 base, J shed 0 bases, and the junction held 10 bases outside the gene matches. CDR1 and CDR2 (germline): SGHRS, YFSETQ. This CDR3 has 18 residues. The CDR3 is CASSLSVAGGGSYNEQFF. The DNA of the CDR3 is TGCGCCAGCAGCTTGTCTGTAGCGGGCGGAGGCTCCTACAATGAGCAGTTCTTC.

V gene TRBV2 combines with J gene TRBJ1-1; a weak D match, TRBD1 (5 bases). This CDR3 region has 16 residues. The ends were cut back, 4 bases at V and 6 bases at J, with 21 bases in the middle. Per germline, CDR1 SNHLY and CDR2 FYNNEI. CDR3 nucleotide sequence: TGTGCCAGCAGTGCCCTCCGTGCGGGGCCCAGCGCTGAAGCTTTCTTT. Amino acid sequence: CASSALRAGPSAEAFF.

The chain has TRBV5-4 and TRBJ2-5, with D possibly TRBD1 on 6 matching bases. V was trimmed by 0 bases and J by 1 base, leaving 13 bases between them. Per the germline V gene, CDR1 is SGHNT and CDR2 is YYREEE (reference sequence). There are 16 residues in the CDR3. For the CDR3, the DNA is TGTGCCAGCAGCTTGGTAGGGGGTAGCTTCCAAGAGACCCAGTACTTC. This encodes CASSLVGGSFQETQYF.

This chain joins TRBV30 and TRBJ2-1; 9 bases fit TRBD1. The CDR3 loop spans 13 amino acids. Per the germline V gene, CDR1 is GTSNPN and CDR2 is SVGIG (reference sequence). Trimming cost V 3 bases and J 7 bases; bases outside gene matches: 4. CDR3 sequence reads: CAWRQGAGNEQFF. The CDR3 nucleotides are TGTGCCTGGAGACAGGGGGCGGGAAATGAGCAGTTCTTC.

This clone was seen a single time. This sequence joins TRBV7-2 and TRBJ2-7; no reliable D call. Trimming removed 1 base from V and 6 bases from J, with 10 bases in between. The CDR3 loop spans 13 amino acids. From germline, CDR1 is SGHTA and CDR2 FQGNSA. The CDR3 DNA sequence: TGTGCCAGCAGCTTAGAACCCGGTACCGAGCAGTACTTC. Residues: CASSLEPGTEQYF.

J is TRBJ2-3 and V is TRBV5-3; 13 positions agree with TRBD2. TRBV5-3 is identified as an open reading frame with a role that is uncertain. The CDR3 is 16 residues long. The V and J ends lost 4 bases and 2 bases, in that order; junction bases with no gene match: 4. CDR3 in DNA: TGTGCCAGAAGCATACTAGCGGGAGGGGCCACAGATACGCAGTATTTT. It is translated as CARSILAGGATDTQYF.

The chain joins TRBV21-1 to TRBJ2-7; the table's D gene call, TRBD2, was not cross checked with the DNA. TRBV21-1 is flagged as a pseudogene. The CDR3 extends over 14 amino acids. As DNA, the CDR3 is TGTGCCAGCAGCAAAGTGTTGCGGACCTACGAGCAGTACGTC. Translating it yields CASSKVLRTYEQYV.

The CDR3 coding sequence is TGCGCCAGCAGCTTGGCGGCTAGCGGGAGCTATGAGCAGTTCTTC. Its translation: CASSLAASGSYEQFF. The rearrangement uses TRBV5-1 and TRBJ2-1, with TRBD2 matching 10 bases. The CDR3 length is 15 residues. After removal of 0 bases from V and 8 bases from J, the junction contained 5 bases not matched to a gene. Looked up from germline, CDR1 is SGHRS and CDR2 is YFSETQ. The whole variable domain, remainder taken from reference TRBV5-1 and TRBJ2-1, is KAGVTQTPRYLIKTRGQQVTLSCSPISGHRSVSWYQQTPGQGLQFLFEYFSETQRNKGNFPGRFSGRQFSNSRSEMNVSTLELGDSALYLCASSLAASGSYEQFFGPGTRLTVL.

This chain joins TRBV10-1 and TRBJ1-2; 8 bases line up with TRBD1. This CDR3 spans 13 amino acids. With V trimmed by 9 bases and J by 7 bases, 10 bases remained unmatched. In germline, CDR1 is WNHNN, CDR2 SYGVQD (reference sequence). The CDR3 protein is CASSRTGTIGYTF. The CDR3 nucleotides read TGCGCCAGTTCCCGGACAGGGACCATTGGCTACACCTTC.

The chain couples TRBV5-6 to TRBJ2-5; D is perhaps TRBD1 (6 bases). The V gene's germline CDR1 is SGHDT and CDR2 YYEEEE. The V and J ends lost 0 bases and 3 bases respectively, with 9 bases between them. This CDR3 has 14 amino acids. The CDR3 DNA is TGTGCCAGCAGCTTGGACAGGGCTGAAGAGACCCAGTACTTC. This translates into CASSLDRAEETQYF.

The chain couples TRBV24-1 to TRBJ2-3; 8 bases align to TRBD2. Germline loops: CDR1 KGHDR, CDR2 SFDVKD. V dropped 4 bases and J dropped 1; count of bases not matched to a gene: 9. This CDR3 has 17 residues. The chain's CDR3 is CATSENSGAVGTDTQYF. DNA for the CDR3: TGTGCCACCAGTGAGAATAGCGGGGCAGTCGGCACAGATACGCAGTATTTT.

The chain carries TRBV6-6 and TRBJ1-1; D is unclear. Looked up from germline, CDR1 is MNHNY and CDR2 is SVGAGI (reference sequence). The CDR3 has 12 amino acids. V shed 5 bases and J shed 7 bases, with 11 bases lying between them. The CDR3 DNA sequence: TGTGCCAGCAGTGCCACCGGGAGTGAAGCTTTCTTT. This gives the protein CASSATGSEAFF.

This clone appeared a single time. The rearrangement joins TRBV4-2 to TRBJ2-3; D not certain. The V and J ends lost 0 bases and 2 bases respectively, with 15 bases between them. The CDR3 consists of 17 residues. Germline CDR1 LGHNA, CDR2 YNFKEQ. The CDR3 loop is CASSQDSQFFDTDTQYF. DNA of the CDR3: TGTGCCAGCAGCCAAGATTCCCAGTTTTTTGACACAGATACGCAGTATTTT.

V and J are TRBV19 and TRBJ1-2, with D uncertain. Trimming pared 6 bases from V and 4 bases from J, leaving 12 bases between. CDR1 and CDR2 (germline): LNHDA, SQIVND (reference sequence). This CDR3 comprises 13 residues. The CDR3 region is CASSTDGGYGYTF. Written as DNA, the CDR3 is TGTGCCAGTAGCACCGACGGCGGCTATGGCTACACCTTC.

V gene TRBV27 combines with J gene TRBJ2-5, with 9 nucleotides matching TRBD2. The CDR3 is 16 amino acids. Germline-derived CDR1 and CDR2 are MNHEY and SMNVEV (reference sequence). Germline trimming cut 5 bases from V and 5 bases from J; bases unmatched to any gene: 12. The CDR3 here is CASSPRGLAGLETQYF. The CDR3 DNA reads as TGTGCCAGCAGTCCTCGTGGTCTAGCGGGGTTGGAGACCCAGTACTTC.